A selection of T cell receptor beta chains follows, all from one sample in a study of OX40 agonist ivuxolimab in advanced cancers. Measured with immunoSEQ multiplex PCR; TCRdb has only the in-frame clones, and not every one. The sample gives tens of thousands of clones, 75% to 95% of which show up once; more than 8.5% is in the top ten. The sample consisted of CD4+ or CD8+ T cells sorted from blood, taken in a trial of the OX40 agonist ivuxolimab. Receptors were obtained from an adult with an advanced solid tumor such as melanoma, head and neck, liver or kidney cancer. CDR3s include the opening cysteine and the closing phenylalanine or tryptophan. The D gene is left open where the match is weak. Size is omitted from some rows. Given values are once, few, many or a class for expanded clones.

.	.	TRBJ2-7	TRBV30	TGTGCCTGGAGTGTACCTGACGAGCAGTACTTC	CAWSVPDEQYF
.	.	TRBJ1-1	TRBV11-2	TGTGCCAGCAGCCCCCCCATAACGGGTACCACTGAAGCTTTCTTT	CASSPPITGTTEAFF
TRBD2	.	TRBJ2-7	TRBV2	TGTGCCAGCAGTTTACTAGCGGGAGGGTACGAGCAGTACTTC	CASSLLAGGYEQYF
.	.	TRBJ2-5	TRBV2	TGTGCCAGCAGGAGATCTGGGCTCCAAGAGACCCAGTACTTC	CASRRSGLQETQYF
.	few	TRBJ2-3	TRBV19	TGTGCCAGTAGTATATTAGCCCGCACAGATACGCAGTATTTT	CASSILARTDTQYF
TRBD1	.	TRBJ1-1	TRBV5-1	TGCGCCAGCCGCCAGGGACAGGGATCTTTCTTT	CASRQGQGSFF
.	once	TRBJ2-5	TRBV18	TGTGCCAGCTCCGGACCTGGCGGCGGGGGCGGTAGGGAGACCCAGTACTTC	CASSGPGGGGGRETQYF
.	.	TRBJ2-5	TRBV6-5	TGTGCCACGCGGTATCCCGGGGAGAGAGAGACCCAGTACTTC	CATRYPGERETQYF
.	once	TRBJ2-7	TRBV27	TGTGCCAGCAGTTCTCTATACGAGCAGTACTTC	CASSSLYEQYF
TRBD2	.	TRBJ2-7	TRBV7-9	TGTGCCAGCAGCGGCGGGAGCGACGGGGGAAAAAACTACGAGCAGTACTTC	CASSGGSDGGKNYEQYF
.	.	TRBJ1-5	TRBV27	TGTGCCAGCAGCCTCCAGGGTCGCAGCAATCAGCCCCAGCATTTT	CASSLQGRSNQPQHF
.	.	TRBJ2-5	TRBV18	TGTGCCAGCTCACTCGGGGATCAAGAGACCCAGTACTTC	CASSLGDQETQYF
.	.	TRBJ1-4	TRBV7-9	TGTGCCAGCAGCTGGCGGACAGACTTGGAAAAACTGTTTTTT	CASSWRTDLEKLFF
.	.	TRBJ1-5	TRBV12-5	TGTGCTAGTGGTTTGGTAGTTTTCGGTAGCAATCAGCCCCAGCATTTT	CASGLVVFGSNQPQHF
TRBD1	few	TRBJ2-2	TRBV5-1	TGCGCCAGCAGCCCCCAAGTCCCGGGACAGGGCAGGGAGCTGTTTTTT	CASSPQVPGQGRELFF
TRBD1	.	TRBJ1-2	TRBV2	TGTGCCAGCAGCCGACAGGGTGAATCCTATGGCTACACCTTC	CASSRQGESYGYTF
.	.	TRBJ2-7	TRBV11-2	TGTGCCAGCAGCTCCCGGAGGGGAGGCGAGCAGTACTTC	CASSSRRGGEQYF
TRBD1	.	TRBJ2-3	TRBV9	TGTGCCAGCAGTGTCCACGAGGGGGCGGCCACAGATACGCAGTATTTT	CASSVHEGAATDTQYF
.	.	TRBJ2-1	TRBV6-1	TGTGCCAGCAGTTTGCTGGCAGGATACAATGAGCAGTTCTTC	CASSLLAGYNEQFF
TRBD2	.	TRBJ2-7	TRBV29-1	TGCAGCGTTATATTATTCCAGCGGGAGAGGGAGTCCCTAACCTACGAGCAGTACTTC	CSVILFQRERESLTYEQYF
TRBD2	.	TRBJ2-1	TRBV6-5	TGTGCCAGCAGCCTCACTAGCGGGAGGGCCGGTGAGCAGTTCTTC	CASSLTSGRAGEQFF
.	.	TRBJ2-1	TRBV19	TGTGCCAGTAGTATTGGCGGGGACTACAATGAGCAGTTCTTC	CASSIGGDYNEQFF
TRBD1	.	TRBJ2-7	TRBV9	TGTGCCAGCAGCGTAGAGGGGGACAGTCCATACGAGCAGTACTTC	CASSVEGDSPYEQYF
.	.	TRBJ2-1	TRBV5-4	TGTGCCAGCACCCCGGGGGCGGGAGTCCCCTACAATGAGCAGTTCTTC	CASTPGAGVPYNEQFF
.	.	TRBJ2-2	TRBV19	TGTGCCAGTAGGACAACAGGGAGTCAGACCGGGGAGCTGTTTTTT	CASRTTGSQTGELFF
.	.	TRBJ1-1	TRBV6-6	TGTGCCAGCACGAATGCTCGGCAGACCACTGAAGCTTTCTTT	CASTNARQTTEAFF
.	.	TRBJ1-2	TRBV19	TGTGCCAGTAGTATAGACGCAGGGCTGGGGTATGGCTACACCTTC	CASSIDAGLGYGYTF
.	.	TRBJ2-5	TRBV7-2	TGTGCCAGCAGCTTAGATGCGGGGCTCTGGGAGACCCAGTACTTC	CASSLDAGLWETQYF
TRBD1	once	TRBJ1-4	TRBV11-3	TGTGCCAGCACTCCAGGGGGCACTAATGAAAAACTGTTTTTT	CASTPGGTNEKLFF
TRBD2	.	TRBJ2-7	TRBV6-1	TGTGCCAGCACCACTAGCGGGAGTACATCCCCGAAGAAGTACTTC	CASTTSGSTSPKKYF
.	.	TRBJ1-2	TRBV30	TGTGCCTGGTCTACGACACAGGCTTACTATGGCTACACCTTC	CAWSTTQAYYGYTF
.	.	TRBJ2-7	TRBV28	TGTGCCAGCAGTTCGCCTAGGGAGCAGTACTTC	CASSSPREQYF
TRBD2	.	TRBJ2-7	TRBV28	TGTGCCAGCAAAGGAGAGGTCGGGCTCGGGGGGGTCCGTCACGAGCAGTACTTC	CASKGEVGLGGVRHEQYF
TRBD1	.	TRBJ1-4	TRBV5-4	TGTGCCAGCAGCGCCGCGACAGGGGGAGTTGAAAAACTGTTTTTT	CASSAATGGVEKLFF
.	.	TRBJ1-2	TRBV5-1	TGCGCCAGCAGCTTGGGGGGCAGAAACTATGGCTACACCTTC	CASSLGGRNYGYTF